Included here is one T cell receptor beta chain sequence, with context. V lost 7 bases, J lost 4 bases, and 19 bases lay in between. The CDR3 extends over 15 amino acids. CDR1 is MNHEY and CDR2 is SVGAGI in the germline V gene. Authors' processing steps: Amplification with reference gene primers provided the estimates of nucleated cell counts. Here immunoSEQ multiplex PCR was the method, and the copy in TCRdb shows in-frame clones only, minus some. The DNA was the basis for D and trimming; V, J and clone size are from that table. The data show 98,000 or so clones, roughly 85% seen once. The record originates from a study of blood T cell repertoires in COVID-19. On the study more broadly: COVID-19 samples, acute and convalescent, were from the United States, Italy and Spain.

The chain links TRBV6-5 to TRBJ2-5, with D perhaps TRBD2 (5 bases). Sequenced input: peripheral blood. The TCR originated in a human donor in a cohort sampled during active COVID-19. CDR3 protein: CASMERTAMGETQYF. The CDR3, as DNA: TGTGCCAGCATGGAGCGGACGGCCATGGGAGAGACCCAGTACTTC.